This entry lists 29 T cell receptor beta chains sequenced from one sample in a study of blood T cell repertoires in COVID-19. Produced via immunoSEQ multiplex PCR; TCRdb's table is partial and in-frame only. The sample records 150,000 to 180,000 clones, 75% to 85% being singletons. The sample taken for sequencing was peripheral blood. The origin of the receptors is a woman aged 55-75 years with COVID-19, enrolled during active disease.

The chain has TRBV10-3 and TRBJ1-2; the D gene is possibly TRBD1 (5 bases). Germline CDR1 and CDR2: ENHRY and SYGVKD. Trimming took off 5 bases at V and 2 bases at J, with 12 bases between the two ends. CDR3 length: 14 amino acids. For the CDR3, the DNA is TGTGCCATCAGTATACGGGGGTTGAACTATGGCTACACCTTC. Its protein is CAISIRGLNYGYTF.

The chain combines TRBV5-6 with TRBJ1-2, with 9 positions matching TRBD1. The germline gives CDR1 SGHDT, CDR2 YYEEEE. Unmatched junction bases numbered 14, after V lost 4 bases and J lost 1 base. The CDR3 contains 18 residues. CDR3 nucleotides: TGTGCCAGCAGCAACGCGGGAGACAGGGGGGACCTTAACTATGGCTACACCTTC. It translates to CASSNAGDRGDLNYGYTF.

The CDR3 sequence is CASSSAGIAYEQYF. As DNA, the CDR3 is TGTGCCAGCAGTAGTGCAGGGATAGCCTACGAGCAGTACTTC. The gene calls are TRBV2 and TRBJ2-7; maybe TRBD1 (5 bases). CDR3 size: 14 residues. V shed 5 bases and J shed 2 bases, with 13 bases lying between them. Germline CDR1 reads SNHLY; CDR2 reads FYNNEI.

This chain links TRBV4-2 with TRBJ1-5; no firm D call. CDR1 and CDR2 from the germline V gene are LGHNA and YNFKEQ. The CDR3 length is 16 residues. V lost 1 base and J lost 7, with 17 bases in between. CDR3 region: CASSQGLERVGQPQHF. The CDR3, as DNA: TGTGCCAGCAGCCAAGGGTTGGAGAGGGTCGGCCAGCCCCAGCATTTT.

The chain employs TRBV5-1 and TRBJ1-1; 11 bases line up with TRBD1. V was pared by 4 bases and J by 0 bases, with 5 bases of the junction left unmatched. Germline loops: CDR1 SGHRS, CDR2 YFSETQ. The CDR3 runs to 16 residues. The CDR3 bases are TGCGCCAGCAGCCTCTGGACAGGGGGCATGAACACTGAAGCTTTCTTT. Its translation: CASSLWTGGMNTEAFF.

A few counts support this clone. V and J are TRBV6-5 and TRBJ1-5; 8 nucleotides match TRBD1. J was trimmed by 4 bases and V by 6 bases; bases with no gene match: 5. The germline CDR1 and CDR2 sequences are MNHEY and SVGAGI. There are 14 residues in the CDR3. The chain's CDR3 is CASRRTGPNQPQHF. In DNA, the CDR3 is TGTGCCAGCAGGCGGACAGGGCCTAATCAGCCCCAGCATTTT.

V usage is TRBV6-6 and J usage is TRBJ1-3; D uncertain. The germline CDR1 and CDR2 sequences are MNHNY and SVGAGI (reference sequence). Trimming removed 3 bases at V and 0 bases at J, with 12 bases between. The CDR3 runs to 16 residues. The CDR3: CASSYPPGGSGNTIYF. Here the CDR3 DNA reads TGTGCCAGCAGTTATCCACCGGGAGGCTCTGGAAACACCATATATTTT.

The genes are TRBV5-1 and TRBJ2-7; D might be TRBD2 (6 bases). Germline V gives CDR1 SGHRS, CDR2 YFSETQ. Trimming shortened V by 0 bases and J by 2 bases, and 9 bases separated the two germline ends. This CDR3 contains 14 residues. CDR3 in DNA: TGCGCCAGCAGCTTGGAGGGACTGGCCTACGAGCAGTACTTC. Its translation: CASSLEGLAYEQYF.

The V call is TRBV19, the J call TRBJ2-6, with a tentative D call TRBD1 (6 bases). The V end lost 5 bases, the J end lost 2 bases, and 10 bases lay between the germline ends. Germline V lookup: CDR1 LNHDA, CDR2 SQIVND (reference sequence). CDR3 length: 15 amino acids. CDR3 amino acids: CASSLRGTGANVLTF. CDR3 in DNA: TGTGCCAGTAGTCTCAGGGGAACTGGGGCCAACGTCCTGACTTTC.

The rearrangement joins TRBV19 to TRBJ2-1; D possibly corresponds to TRBD1 (6 bases). V lost 7 bases, J lost 4 bases, and 14 bases lay in between. CDR1 is LNHDA and CDR2 is SQIVND in the germline V gene (reference sequence). This CDR3 is 14 amino acids long. The CDR3 here is CASTDGDTYNEQFF. The DNA of the CDR3 is TGTGCCAGTACCGACGGGGACACTTACAATGAGCAGTTCTTC. Supplemented by reference TRBV19 and TRBJ2-1, the full variable domain reads DGGITQSPKYLFRKEGQNVTLSCEQNLNHDAMYWYRQDPGQGLRLIYYSQIVNDFQKGDIAEGYSVSREKKESFPLTVTSAQKNPTAFYLCASTDGDTYNEQFFGPGTRLTVL.

This clone has a single count. The CDR3, as DNA: TGTGCCAGCAGCTTGACCGGTGGCTACACCTTC. This encodes CASSLTGGYTF. The rearrangement joins TRBV5-6 to TRBJ1-2; D remains unclear. The CDR3 sequence is 11 residues long. The V gene lost 1 base and the J gene lost 7 bases, with 5 bases spanning the gap. The germline V gene has CDR1 SGHDT and CDR2 YYEEEE.

The CDR3 coding sequence is TGCAGCGTTGTCCCTGGACAGGCTGAAGCTTTCTTT. Its protein product is CSVVPGQAEAFF. V is TRBV29-1 and J is TRBJ1-1, with 7 bases lining up with TRBD1. The CDR3 totals 12 residues. CDR1 and CDR2 from the germline V gene are SQVTM and ANQGSEA. Trimming removed 4 bases from V and 6 bases from J; junction bases left unmatched: 5.

This chain joins TRBV11-3 and TRBJ2-1; D gene uncertain. The V end was cut by 8 bases, the J end by 5 bases, with 13 bases between. Germline lookup yields CDR1 SGHNT and CDR2 YENEEA. There are 13 residues in the CDR3. CDR3 sequence reads: CASSRRVNNEQFF. CDR3 DNA: TGTGCCAGCTCCCGCCGGGTGAACAATGAGCAGTTCTTC.

The chain carries TRBV7-9 and TRBJ1-5; weak D call: TRBD1 (5 bases). V dropped 2 bases and J dropped 7 bases, with 12 bases sitting between them. This CDR3 has 14 residues. Germline loops: CDR1 SEHNR, CDR2 FQNEAQ (reference sequence). Here the CDR3 reads CASSLTTGEQPQHF. The DNA of the CDR3 is TGTGCCAGCAGCTTAACAACAGGAGAACAGCCCCAGCATTTT.

The chain is built from TRBV27 and TRBJ1-1; 10 bases are shared with TRBD1. Trimming removed 7 bases from V and 2 bases from J; junction bases left unmatched: 19. CDR1 and CDR2 from the germline V gene are MNHEY and SMNVEV (reference sequence). This CDR3 contains 19 residues. DNA of the CDR3: TGTGCCAGCATGAGGAGGACAGGGGGAATTCTTGGAGGAAACACTGAAGCTTTCTTT. Translated: CASMRRTGGILGGNTEAFF.

V gene TRBV4-2 combines with J gene TRBJ1-6, with TRBD1 matching 7 bases. Germline lookup yields CDR1 LGHNA and CDR2 YNFKEQ. V gave up 6 bases and J gave up 5 bases; unmatched junction bases: 10. The CDR3 extends over 16 amino acids. CDR3 residues: CASSQDPGTDNSPLHF. In DNA form, the CDR3 reads TGTGCCAGCAGTCAGGATCCCGGGACAGATAATTCACCCCTCCACTTT.

This chain joins TRBV7-3 and TRBJ2-2, with TRBD2 matching 7 bases. V gave up 5 bases and J gave up 5 bases; unmatched junction bases: 14. The CDR3 loop spans 17 amino acids. Germline V CDR1 and CDR2: SGHTA, FQGTGA. CDR3 coding DNA: TGTGCCAGCAGCCCCCGCCCCGGACTAGAGAATACCGGGGAGCTGTTTTTT. Residues: CASSPRPGLENTGELFF.

The rearrangement links TRBV7-3 to TRBJ2-2, with D unresolved. Germline loops: CDR1 SGHTA, CDR2 FQGTGA. V lost 5 bases to trimming and J lost 7 bases, with 8 bases between them. This CDR3 spans 12 amino acids. The CDR3 sequence: CASSLEVGELFF. The CDR3 DNA reads TGTGCCAGCAGCCTAGAAGTCGGGGAGCTGTTTTTT.

This chain connects TRBV5-1 to TRBJ2-1, with a possible D match to TRBD1 (5 bases). CDR1 is SGHRS, CDR2 YFSETQ, per germline. The V and J ends lost 4 bases and 14 bases respectively, with 13 bases between them. The CDR3 consists of 11 residues. The DNA of the CDR3 is TGCGCCAGCAGCGACAAGGGGTTTAAGTTCTTC. This encodes CASSDKGFKFF.

The rearrangement joins TRBV3-1 (or the pseudogene TRBV3-2) to TRBJ1-5, with D possibly matching TRBD1 (6 bases). V lost 4 bases and J lost 4, with 11 bases in between. The CDR3 covers 14 residues. Germline CDR1 reads LGHDT; CDR2 reads YNNKEL (reference sequence). The chain's CDR3 is CASSRRGANQPQHF. CDR3 nucleotide sequence: TGTGCCAGCAGCCGCCGGGGGGCTAATCAGCCCCAGCATTTT.

V usage is TRBV6-2 or TRBV6-3 and J usage is TRBJ1-2, with 9 bases lining up with TRBD1. The CDR3 length is 15 residues. Germline V gene lookup returns CDR1 MNHEY and CDR2 SVGEGT. V lost 4 bases, J lost 4 bases, and 7 bases stayed unmatched. CDR3 DNA sequence: TGTGCCAGCAGTTCCTCGGGACAGGGAGCCTATGGCTACACCTTC. It specifies CASSSSGQGAYGYTF.

The chain links TRBV6-5 to TRBJ1-1, with 10 positions matching TRBD1. After removal of 5 bases from V and 6 bases from J, the junction contained 9 bases not matched to a gene. The CDR3 spans 15 residues. Per the germline V gene, CDR1 is MNHEY and CDR2 is SVGAGI. CDR3 in DNA: TGTGCCAGCAGTCCTCCGGGACAGGGGTGGTCTGAAGCTTTCTTT. Amino acids: CASSPPGQGWSEAFF.

This clone has a single count. J is TRBJ2-3 and V is TRBV5-1; D is undetermined. CDR1 SGHRS and CDR2 YFSETQ come from the germline V gene. This CDR3 has 16 amino acids. With 3 bases removed from V and 2 bases from J, the gap between germline ends came to 16 bases. CDR3 DNA: TGCGCCAGCAGCTCGCTTAGCCACCAAACCACAGATACGCAGTATTTT. Translation gives CASSSLSHQTTDTQYF.

The chain is built from TRBV11-3 and TRBJ2-2; D might be TRBD2 (5 bases). Trimming left V 5 bases short and J 4 bases short, with 17 bases between. CDR1 SGHNT and CDR2 YENEEA come from the germline V gene. The CDR3 has 16 amino acids. The CDR3 coding sequence is TGTGCCAGCAGCCCACGGGGTGGTCCTCTCACCGGGGAGCTGTTTTTT. Protein: CASSPRGGPLTGELFF. Based on the CDR3 plus reference TRBV11-3 and TRBJ2-2, the full variable domain is EAGVVQSPRYKIIEKKQPVAFWCNPISGHNTLYWYLQNLGQGPELLIRYENEEAVDDSQLPKDRFSAERLKGVDSTLKIQPAELGDSAVYLCASSPRGGPLTGELFFGEGSRLTVL.

The chain links TRBV5-1 to TRBJ2-3; 10 bases map to TRBD1. V lost 1 base and J lost 2; bases outside the gene matches: 4. Germline V gives CDR1 SGHRS, CDR2 YFSETQ. The CDR3 loop spans 16 amino acids. CDR3 protein: CASSLRDRGFTDTQYF. CDR3 nucleotide sequence: TGCGCCAGCAGCTTGCGGGACAGGGGATTCACAGATACGCAGTATTTT.

This clone has just a few counts. The rearrangement links TRBV12-5 to TRBJ1-2; D ambiguous. The CDR3 is made up of 14 amino acids. Germline V CDR1 and CDR2: LGHNT, FRNRAP. Trimming took off 2 bases at V and 4 bases at J, with 11 bases between the two ends. CDR3 sequence: CASGLPPGVYGYTF. The CDR3 coding sequence is TGTGCTAGTGGTTTGCCCCCCGGGGTCTATGGCTACACCTTC.

This sequence joins TRBV6-5 and TRBJ2-1, with D perhaps matching TRBD1 (6 bases). The length of the CDR3 is 15 residues. With 6 bases removed from V and 3 bases from J, the gap between germline ends came to 15 bases. Germline V gene data show CDR1 as MNHEY and CDR2 as SVGAGI. The CDR3 spells CASRAGAGSYNEQFF. CDR3 in DNA: TGTGCCAGCAGAGCAGGGGCAGGGAGCTACAATGAGCAGTTCTTC.

V usage is TRBV5-1 and J usage is TRBJ2-3, with TRBD2 matching 7 bases. Germline V gives CDR1 SGHRS, CDR2 YFSETQ. Trimming took 2 bases from V and 4 from J; bases not matched to a gene: 10. The CDR3 covers 16 residues. The CDR3 is CASSFRAGQRADTQYF. For the CDR3, the DNA is TGCGCCAGCAGCTTCCGAGCGGGGCAGAGGGCAGATACGCAGTATTTT.

This clone has just a few counts. The genes are TRBV27 and TRBJ1-1; 11 bases match TRBD1. CDR3 length: 15 residues. After removal of 6 bases from V and 1 base from J, the junction contained 4 bases not matched to a gene. Germline V gene sequence: CDR1 MNHEY, CDR2 SMNVEV (reference sequence). The CDR3 protein is CASRRTGGKNTEAFF. CDR3 bases: TGTGCCAGCAGAAGGACAGGGGGCAAGAACACTGAAGCTTTCTTT.